Shown below are 30 T cell receptor beta chains from a single sample sequenced in a study of CXCR3-negative and CXCR3-positive naive CD8 T cells. Study-level results: CXCR3-negative naive cells had less hydrophobic TRB CDR3s than did CXCR3-positive naive cells.

UMI labels and 5' RACE were used to prepare the TRB cDNA libraries. No DNA is given; TCRdb re-called the 5' RACE reads and lists each CDR3 protein once. The listing contains over 70,000 distinct CDR3 sequences. No antigen has been assigned to these receptors. Sample: naive CXCR3+ CD8+ T cells from blood. Noted subset: CD45RO-CCR7+CD27+CD95- naive CD8+ T cells expressing CXCR3 (TNR3+). Receptor source: a human donor in good health. Some clones in this sample may be carry-over from other donors' samples.

The chain uses TRBV7-9 and TRBJ2-7; the TCRdb D gene call, TRBD1, has no DNA to confirm it. The germline CDR1 and CDR2 sequences are SEHNR and FQNEAQ (reference sequence). The CDR3 loop spans 13 amino acids. The CDR3 loop reads CASSPGTVWEQYF.

The chain joins TRBV7-9 to TRBJ2-3; checking the TCRdb D call of TRBD1 is not possible without DNA. Germline assignment: CDR1 SEHNR and CDR2 FQNEAQ (reference sequence). This CDR3 has 15 amino acids. This chain's CDR3 is CASSLGAGAQDTQYF. The full variable domain, its missing parts supplied by reference TRBV7-9 and TRBJ2-3, is DTGVSQNPRHKITKRGQNVTFRCDPISEHNRLYWYRQTLGQGPEFLTYFQNEAQLEKSRLLSDRFSAERPKGSFSTLEIQRTEQGDSAMYLCASSLGAGAQDTQYFGPGTRLTVL.

The chain is built from TRBV6-2 or TRBV6-3 and TRBJ2-1; TCRdb returns TRBD1, unconfirmable since there is no DNA. CDR1 is MNHEY, CDR2 SVGEGT, per germline. CDR3 size: 13 residues. The CDR3 region is CASRETVNNEQFF.

The V call is TRBV28, the J call TRBJ2-7; TCRdb designates TRBD2, a call that cannot be tested without DNA. CDR3 length: 16 residues. Germline V gene sequence: CDR1 MDHEN, CDR2 SYDVKM. This CDR3 is CASSKRTSGATYEQYF.

CDR3 sequence: CASSEERSSYNEQFF. This sequence joins TRBV2 and TRBJ2-1. The CDR3 is made up of 15 amino acids. Germline V lookup: CDR1 SNHLY, CDR2 FYNNEI. The full variable domain, with the rest looked up from reference TRBV2 and TRBJ2-1, is EPEVTQTPSHQVTQMGQEVILRCVPISNHLYFYWYRQILGQKVEFLVSFYNNEISEKSEIFDDQFSVERPDGSNFTLKIRSTKLEDSAMYFCASSEERSSYNEQFFGPGTRLTVL.

The J gene is TRBJ2-7, the V gene TRBV7-9; TCRdb indicates TRBD1, and absent DNA this call remains unverified. Germline V gene sequence: CDR1 SEHNR, CDR2 FQNEAQ (reference sequence). This CDR3 has 11 amino acids. The CDR3 loop reads CARYWGHEQYF. Full variable domain (rest looked up from reference TRBV7-9 and TRBJ2-7): DTGVSQNPRHKITKRGQNVTFRCDPISEHNRLYWYRQTLGQGPEFLTYFQNEAQLEKSRLLSDRFSAERPKGSFSTLEIQRTEQGDSAMYLCARYWGHEQYFGPGTRLTVT.

The genes are TRBV19 and TRBJ2-1. CDR1 and CDR2 from the germline V gene are LNHDA and SQIVND (reference sequence). The CDR3 totals 11 residues. CDR3: CASSISNEQFF.

This chain links TRBV7-6 with TRBJ2-7; absent DNA, TCRdb's TRBD1 call cannot be checked. Germline V CDR1 and CDR2: SGHVS, FNYEAQ. CDR3 length equals 15 residues. The CDR3 reads CASSLAFGTEYEQYF.

This chain joins TRBV5-1 and TRBJ1-4; TCRdb picks TRBD1, but there is no DNA to check that call. This CDR3 has 16 amino acids. Germline V CDR1 and CDR2: SGHRS, YFSETQ. CDR3 in amino acids: CASSLETGPQNEKLFF.

CDR3 residues: CSATGLAGPETQYF. The chain links TRBV20-1 to TRBJ2-5; TCRdb selects TRBD2, and the lack of DNA leaves this call unchecked. CDR1 and CDR2 (germline): DFQATT, SNEGSKA (reference sequence). The CDR3 extends over 14 amino acids.

The chain couples TRBV28 to TRBJ2-3; TCRdb's D call, TRBD1, is unchecked because there is no DNA. Germline V gives CDR1 MDHEN, CDR2 SYDVKM. CDR3 length: 14 residues. The CDR3 is CASSLRQGPDTQYF. The whole variable domain, remainder taken from reference TRBV28 and TRBJ2-3, is DVKVTQSSRYLVKRTGEKVFLECVQDMDHENMFWYRQDPGLGLRLIYFSYDVKMKEKGDIPEGYSVSREKKERFSLILESASTNQTSMYLCASSLRQGPDTQYFGPGTRLTVL.

The J gene is TRBJ1-2, the V gene TRBV7-8; there is no DNA to check the TCRdb D call of TRBD1. CDR3 length: 13 residues. In germline, CDR1 is SGHVS, CDR2 FQNEAQ. The CDR3 here is CASSPRGVYGYTF. Full variable domain (missing parts from reference TRBV7-8 and TRBJ1-2): GAGVSQSPRYKVAKRGQDVALRCDPISGHVSLFWYQQALGQGPEFLTYFQNEAQLDKSGLPSDRFFAERPEGSVSTLKIQRTQQEDSAVYLCASSPRGVYGYTFGSGTRLTVV.

The V gene is TRBV28, the J gene TRBJ1-2; TCRdb reports TRBD1, a call that lacks DNA to check it against. Germline assignment: CDR1 MDHEN and CDR2 SYDVKM. The CDR3 spans 14 residues. Here the CDR3 reads CASKTSWADSGYTF.

The chain is built from TRBV2 and TRBJ2-5; no DNA is available, so the TRBD1 call from TCRdb remains unchecked. The germline CDR1 and CDR2 sequences are SNHLY and FYNNEI. The CDR3 loop spans 16 amino acids. The CDR3 protein is CASSARRQGAEETQYF.

V usage is TRBV20-1 and J usage is TRBJ2-1; no DNA is available, so the TRBD1 call from TCRdb remains unchecked. Germline assignment: CDR1 DFQATT and CDR2 SNEGSKA (reference sequence). The CDR3 sequence is 14 residues long. The CDR3 spells CSASASGANNEQFF.

The chain links TRBV2 to TRBJ2-7; the TCRdb D gene call, TRBD2, has no DNA to confirm it. This CDR3 spans 14 amino acids. Germline V gene data show CDR1 as SNHLY and CDR2 as FYNNEI. CDR3 in amino acids: CASSVLLGDYEQYF.

CDR3 sequence: CASSQVLPGEDNEQFF. The chain carries TRBV3-1 and TRBJ2-1; TCRdb designates TRBD1, a call that cannot be tested without DNA. The length of the CDR3 is 16 residues. CDR1 is LGHDT and CDR2 is YNNKEL in the germline V gene (reference sequence).

The rearrangement uses TRBV15 and TRBJ2-7; TCRdb designates TRBD1, a call that cannot be tested without DNA. This CDR3 is built from 16 residues. CDR1 and CDR2 from the germline V gene are LNHNV and YYDKDF (reference sequence). The CDR3 here is CATSKSGTQAFYEQYF.

J is TRBJ1-1 and V is TRBV7-6; TCRdb selects TRBD1, and the lack of DNA leaves this call unchecked. CDR3 length: 14 amino acids. The germline gives CDR1 SGHVS, CDR2 FNYEAQ. CDR3 loop: CASSPGDMNTEAFF.

The gene calls are TRBV29-1 and TRBJ2-7; as DNA is missing, the TRBD1 call by TCRdb cannot be tested. CDR1 is SQVTM, CDR2 ANQGSEA, per germline. CDR3 length: 14 amino acids. The CDR3 region is CSVDGSGENYEQYF.

The CDR3 sequence: CASSLYGSGNTIYF. The rearrangement joins TRBV12-3 or TRBV12-4 to TRBJ1-3. This CDR3 spans 14 amino acids.

CDR3 residues: CASSARDSFSRSNQPQHF. The V call is TRBV11-2, the J call TRBJ1-5; the D call from TCRdb, TRBD1, cannot be confirmed without DNA. The CDR3 extends over 18 amino acids. Looked up from germline, CDR1 is SGHAT and CDR2 is FQNNGV. The whole variable domain, filled in from reference TRBV11-2 and TRBJ1-5, reads EAGVAQSPRYKIIEKRQSVAFWCNPISGHATLYWYQQILGQGPKLLIQFQNNGVVDDSQLPKDRFSAERLKGVDSTLKIQPAKLEDSAVYLCASSARDSFSRSNQPQHFGDGTRLSIL.

The rearrangement links TRBV12-3 or TRBV12-4 to TRBJ2-7; checking the TCRdb D call of TRBD2 is not possible without DNA. The CDR3 consists of 15 residues. CDR3: CASSSGTSATYEQYF.

V is TRBV2 and J is TRBJ2-5. The CDR3 covers 14 residues. The V gene's germline CDR1 is SNHLY and CDR2 FYNNEI. CDR3 residues: CASSEVADQETQYF. Using reference TRBV2 and TRBJ2-5 for the parts outside the CDR3, the full variable domain is EPEVTQTPSHQVTQMGQEVILRCVPISNHLYFYWYRQILGQKVEFLVSFYNNEISEKSEIFDDQFSVERPDGSNFTLKIRSTKLEDSAMYFCASSEVADQETQYFGPGTRLLVL.

V usage is TRBV5-1 and J usage is TRBJ2-7; TCRdb proposes TRBD2, but this gene call is untestable without DNA. There are 16 residues in the CDR3. Germline CDR1 reads SGHRS; CDR2 reads YFSETQ. The CDR3 sequence is CASSLQPGLAPVEQYF.

The J gene is TRBJ2-1, the V gene TRBV20-1. This CDR3 region has 11 residues. Germline-derived CDR1 and CDR2 are DFQATT and SNEGSKA (reference sequence). CDR3 loop: CSASKGGEQFF.

The chain combines TRBV9 with TRBJ2-1; checking the TCRdb D call of TRBD2 is not possible without DNA. Germline lookup yields CDR1 SGDLS and CDR2 YYNGEE. The CDR3 totals 16 residues. This CDR3 reads CASSVFGTSGYNEQFF.

The chain has TRBV28 and TRBJ1-6. This CDR3 has 15 amino acids. Germline V gene lookup returns CDR1 MDHEN and CDR2 SYDVKM. CDR3 residues: CASSLEYSYNSPLHF. Full variable domain (outside the CDR3, taken from reference TRBV28 and TRBJ1-6): DVKVTQSSRYLVKRTGEKVFLECVQDMDHENMFWYRQDPGLGLRLIYFSYDVKMKEKGDIPEGYSVSREKKERFSLILESASTNQTSMYLCASSLEYSYNSPLHFGNGTRLTVT.

CDR3 protein: CATSRRTQTYEQYF. The chain uses TRBV15 and TRBJ2-7. Germline loops: CDR1 LNHNV, CDR2 YYDKDF (reference sequence). The CDR3 has 14 residues.

The chain uses TRBV29-1 and TRBJ2-2; TCRdb picks TRBD2, but there is no DNA to check that call. Germline CDR1 reads SQVTM; CDR2 reads ANQGSEA. CDR3 size: 15 residues. The CDR3 is CSVSFTSALTGELFF.